The sequence of this T cell receptor beta chain was determined in a study of cytomegalovirus exposure and HLA in healthy donors (dated by TCRdb to 2015 to 2018). Regarding the study in general: In an earlier analysis of some 550 of the donors, 250 to 350 Gb of sequence data and 100 million or so unique TCR beta sequences from about 179 million T cells were reported. An early release that covered about 600 HLA-typed donors contained around 300 gigabases of sequencing data and around 80 million unique TCR sequences. Of the approximately 400 genotyped donors, 65% to 90% were placed in the genetic ancestry cluster associated with self-reported Caucasian donors. The study was designed to test whether signatures of past pathogen exposure could be identified by cataloging public T cell receptors. The study used immunosequencing to profile the T cell repertoires of some 600 subjects and linked those repertoires to cytomegalovirus serostatus. Besides the first cohort of roughly 640 subjects, a separate validation cohort made up of around 120 different subjects was used. To predict cytomegalovirus infection status, the study combined high-throughput TCR immunosequencing, statistical association of individual TCRs with disease status, and machine learning. A later analysis re-examined previously published TCR beta repertoires from 610 or so donors and added high-resolution HLA genotyping to investigate patterns of TCR occurrence. Rather than using new phenotypic data, the later analysis identified candidate immune exposures from TCR beta sequences and from how often those sequences occurred across donors. An earlier analysis of 587 of the donors used high-throughput TCR beta sequencing to judge whether each TCR beta V gene segment behaved as functional or pseudogenic. Donor age, sex, ethnicity and CMV serostatus were collected together with the repertoire data. A later genetic analysis used genome-wide SNP genotypes for about 65% of the 666 donors, treating that subset as a discovery cohort. All discovery cohort repertoires had been generated using a single sequencing platform. HLA typing covered class I and class II loci at four-digit resolution. The number of donors typed differed by locus, with about 629-630 for A, B, C, DRB1 and DQB1, around 560 for DQA1, nearly 610 for DPA1, and some 470 for DPB1. Four to six DR-DQ haplotypes were handled as single units for association and clustering, since linkage in the cohort was strong. Among about 390 genotyped donors of the cohort, an average of roughly 240,000 unique TCR beta nucleotide sequences were sequenced per donor, roughly a sixth of them non-productive.

The cohort consisted of 600 to 700 healthy bone marrow donors. Cohort members were all nominally healthy when sampled, although unrecorded immune exposures were likely present. The donor was CMV seropositive and belonged to the group of 250 to 300 seropositive cohort members. A peripheral blood sample was provided by each donor, and peripheral blood mononuclear cells were used for TCR beta sequencing. Genomic DNA was extracted from the blood cell samples with the Qiagen DNeasy Blood Extraction Kit. The full study reports these points: According to a later genetic analysis, donors in an Asian-associated ancestry cluster had fewer N-insertions in productive TCRs than the approximately 650-donor mean. A group of highly shared sequence variants was considered likely to be a technical artifact of the sequencing pipeline. In a later analysis, TCR association rates were found to vary across HLA loci, with the most associated TCRs seen for DRB1 alleles and the fewest for HLA-C alleles. CMV serostatus was the only immune exposure information available for the cohort. According to a later analysis, parvovirus B19, influenza, CMV and Epstein-Barr virus appeared linked to several top co-occurrence clusters. Compared with equally common non-associated chains, HLA-associated TCR beta chains in a later analysis were more clonally expanded and had lower generation probabilities. Assigning TCR associations to individual alleles was difficult when HLA alleles, especially DR and DQ, strongly co-occurred. A later analysis found that most CMV-associated TCR beta chains appeared HLA-restricted, with HLA associations seemingly driven largely by CMV exposure. Because HLA typing was unavailable for some donors at each locus, only the typed subset was used in association tests. A further reported finding was that TCR beta sequences accurately predicted the HLA-A and HLA-B alleles for most subjects in the first cohort. Sequencing depth was assumed to be roughly uniform across donors in the presence/absence analyses, though that assumption may not hold. Linkage disequilibrium might explain the correlated functional status among segregating V segments, but an unknown experimental factor could not be excluded. A later genetic analysis associated a missense DCLRE1C variant with V-gene and J-gene trimming of TCR beta chains, and an independent cohort replicated the association. In this cohort, only TCR beta chains were sequenced, and detectable features were limited by the absence of alpha or paired-chain data. In an earlier analysis of over 550 of the donors, most TCR beta V segments were observed in productive rearrangements about 87% or about 30% of the time, broadly matching IMGT annotations. Three of the identified cytomegalovirus-associated TCR beta chains were confirmed in vitro to be specific for cytomegalovirus antigens. A later analysis associated about 17,000 TCR beta sequences with specific HLA alleles at a false discovery rate of 0.05. The authors suggested that the approach could potentially be extended to other disease states and immunological phenotypes. The study gave a list of about 150 TCR beta chains associated with cytomegalovirus. Some IMGT-functional V segments, including TRBV6-2 and TRBV6-3, could not be told apart with the 87-base-pair reads, so those segments were excluded. The earlier analysis of around 600 of the donors excluded approximately 15 rarely observed V segments, including chromosome 9 orphons, because counts were too low. The classifier was reported to diagnose cytomegalovirus status with high specificity and sensitivity in both the original cohort and the validation cohort. Across donors, most TCR sequences were observed very rarely, whereas some public TCRs were present in many individuals.

Receptor amplification or capture employed the immunoSEQ multiplex PCR assay. For the multiplex PCR, a mixture combining 60 forward primers for TCR Vbeta segments and 13 reverse primers for TCR Jbeta segments was used. The CDR3 region of rearranged TCR beta genes was amplified from genomic DNA with a multiplex PCR assay. Amplified TCR beta libraries were sequenced as 87-base-pair reads on the Illumina HiSeq System. Under the source paper's analysis protocol: A later analysis tallied approximately 87 million unique TCR beta chains across the 600 to 700 repertoires, and approximately 11 million of those chains were shared by two or more donors. A nearest-neighbor algorithm error-corrected the raw reads and collapsed the reads into unique sequences, merging closely related sequences to remove PCR and sequencing errors. To assign V, D and J gene segments, CDR3 sequences were aligned to IMGT reference sequences. For a sequence to be retained, a match of at least six nucleotides to both a V gene segment and a J gene segment was required. A rearrangement was called productive if the CDR3 had no stop codons and remained in frame with V and J, and every other rearrangement was called non-productive. Following IMGT convention, CDR3 was defined as the stretch from the second conserved V-encoded cysteine to the conserved J-encoded phenylalanine. Sequences without an unambiguous match to a single V gene segment were excluded from the earlier analysis of 587 of the donors. An earlier analysis of around 600 of the donors classified V segments as functional when productive rearrangements were above 56.7% and as segregating when the standard deviation between donors was above 5%. A statistical classification framework was built for diagnosing cytomegalovirus status from the catalog of TCR beta chain sequences. V and J gene assignment, in a later analysis, came from comparing TCR nucleotide sequences with IMGT/GENE-DB human TR gene sequences. Using the TCRdist pipeline, a later analysis assigned CDR3 sequences along with most-parsimonious VDJ recombination scenarios. A later analysis defined each TCR beta chain by its CDR3 amino acid sequence plus V-gene family, and excluded reads lacking a unique V-gene family. In a later analysis, approximately 590 highly shared, low-generation-probability nucleotide sequences were removed to address suspected cross-contamination and a sequencing artifact. For each public chain, a later analysis derived a clonal expansion index from normalized ranks of inferred template counts within each repertoire. In a later analysis, generation probabilities were computed using a VDJ recombination model fitted to out-of-frame rearrangements, and the results were checked against IGoR. Hypergeometric tests were used in a later analysis to score TCR-TCR, TCR-HLA and TCR-CMV co-occurrence, with a repertoire-size bias correction applied to the TCR pairs. False discovery rates were estimated in a later analysis by permuting HLA or CMV assignments 20 times. In a later analysis, co-occurring TCRs were grouped using DBSCAN, and TCRdist sequence similarity was added for clustering within HLA-allele-positive subsets. Repertoires with fewer than 30,000 or more than 120,000 public chains were left out of co-occurrence clustering, as were five repertoires with anomalous nucleotide sharing. Sourced from immuneACCESS, this table was stored by TCRdb with only in-frame sequences that have V and J called. A share of the clones is absent; for the studies checked, an unresolved V gene accounts for under half, and the remainder has no known explanation. D and trimming were read from the DNA, whereas the V and J calls and clone size are those reported in that table. The sample data list more than 80,000 clones, and roughly 74% of these were observed just once. The leading ten clones occupy roughly 13% of the sample.

Spanning cysteine to phenylalanine, the CDR3 consists of 17 amino acids. The read is trimmed to its CDR3 DNA, 51 bases read in frame from base 1. Reading the germline V gene gives CDR1 LGHNT and CDR2 FRNRAP. V drops 2 bases and J drops 6 bases, leaving 20 bases in between. As for this clone: Its cognate antigen has yet to be identified. The sample holds no much larger clone one base away, and base qualities are not on file.

Recombination linked TRBV12-5 to TRBJ2-1; the D gene is perhaps TRBD2, from 6 matching bases. What was sequenced was PBMCs. This receptor was identified in a woman between 65 and 79 years old in good health and CMV-seropositive. The CDR3 sequence is CASGLRLLDMGGNEQFF. In nucleotides, the sequence is TGTGCTAGTGGTTTGAGACTCCTTGACATGGGAGGCAATGAGCAGTTCTTC.